This entry describes one TCR beta chain. The antigen it binds to is not known. No base-level quality is on record; no much larger clone is a single base apart. In Seattle, one collaborating source enrolled patients while the infection was active and tracked those patients longitudinally over the course of disease. The collaborating institutions used their own protocols to collect whole blood in K2EDTA tubes. For TCRbeta analysis, collaborators shipped samples as frozen whole blood, isolated PBMCs, or DNA extracted from either of those sample types. This entry comes from a study of blood T cell repertoires in COVID-19 (dated by TCRdb to about 2020). About the full investigation: Collaborator samples came from the United States, Italy and Spain and covered acute and convalescent phases of COVID-19. The repertoires were released in a freely available public database intended as a resource for research on the immune response to SARS-CoV-2. Where HLA class I and class II types were available, the types were taken from metadata supplied by the sample provider, not from assay-based typing. A de-identified subject ID, COVID-19 status, age in years and sex were almost always included in the sample metadata. Samples came from the ongoing ImmuneRACE study (first 160 participants) plus 1,254 subjects from 6 global collaborators. Deeply sampled blood TCRbeta repertoires from subjects exposed to, actively infected with, or recovered from COVID-19 were included in the dataset. The material from the prospective study consisted of cDNA or gDNA derived from T cells, B-cell-depleted T cells, or PBMCs. Study-wide conclusions, independent of this receptor: The quantity of clinical and demographic metadata differed by source and by participant and was supplied without curation.

Trimming at the junction amounts to 2 bases on V and 14 bases on J, and the germline ends lie 16 bases apart. The germline V gene encodes CDR1 SGHTA and CDR2 FQGNSA. Taken from cysteine to phenylalanine, the CDR3 has 14 residues. Just the 42-base CDR3 DNA is kept, in frame starting at base 1. The immunoSEQ Assay, a bias-controlled multiplex PCR, was used to amplify TCRbeta CDR3 regions from genomic DNA. The authors' analysis ran thus. The number of nucleated cells in each sample was estimated from the amplification of reference gene primers within the assay. Sequence reads were collapsed and filtered to measure the absolute abundance of every unique TCRbeta CDR3 rearrangement. Productive Simpson clonality was computed per sample as the square root of Simpson's diversity index over productive rearrangements. The immuneACCESS repertoire file appears here via TCRdb, limited to in-frame rearrangements. These files lack a portion of the clones; in checked studies, under half of the deficit traces to unresolved V genes, and the cause of the others is not known. V, J and clone size reflect that table, while D and trimming were determined from the DNA. This sample has more than 85,000 clones in its table, and roughly 92% of those were observed once. The top ten clonotypes cover 1.5% to 2.5% of the sample.

The sequence is built from TRBV7-2 and TRBJ1-6; no confident D gene assignment can be made. Sequencing was performed on peripheral blood. This clonotype was obtained from a woman between 45 and 65 years old with COVID-19, enrolled during active disease. At the DNA level, the sequence is TGTGCCAGCAGCTTACCGGAGGGCGGCTCGGCCCTCCACTTT. Its coded protein is CASSLPEGGSALHF.